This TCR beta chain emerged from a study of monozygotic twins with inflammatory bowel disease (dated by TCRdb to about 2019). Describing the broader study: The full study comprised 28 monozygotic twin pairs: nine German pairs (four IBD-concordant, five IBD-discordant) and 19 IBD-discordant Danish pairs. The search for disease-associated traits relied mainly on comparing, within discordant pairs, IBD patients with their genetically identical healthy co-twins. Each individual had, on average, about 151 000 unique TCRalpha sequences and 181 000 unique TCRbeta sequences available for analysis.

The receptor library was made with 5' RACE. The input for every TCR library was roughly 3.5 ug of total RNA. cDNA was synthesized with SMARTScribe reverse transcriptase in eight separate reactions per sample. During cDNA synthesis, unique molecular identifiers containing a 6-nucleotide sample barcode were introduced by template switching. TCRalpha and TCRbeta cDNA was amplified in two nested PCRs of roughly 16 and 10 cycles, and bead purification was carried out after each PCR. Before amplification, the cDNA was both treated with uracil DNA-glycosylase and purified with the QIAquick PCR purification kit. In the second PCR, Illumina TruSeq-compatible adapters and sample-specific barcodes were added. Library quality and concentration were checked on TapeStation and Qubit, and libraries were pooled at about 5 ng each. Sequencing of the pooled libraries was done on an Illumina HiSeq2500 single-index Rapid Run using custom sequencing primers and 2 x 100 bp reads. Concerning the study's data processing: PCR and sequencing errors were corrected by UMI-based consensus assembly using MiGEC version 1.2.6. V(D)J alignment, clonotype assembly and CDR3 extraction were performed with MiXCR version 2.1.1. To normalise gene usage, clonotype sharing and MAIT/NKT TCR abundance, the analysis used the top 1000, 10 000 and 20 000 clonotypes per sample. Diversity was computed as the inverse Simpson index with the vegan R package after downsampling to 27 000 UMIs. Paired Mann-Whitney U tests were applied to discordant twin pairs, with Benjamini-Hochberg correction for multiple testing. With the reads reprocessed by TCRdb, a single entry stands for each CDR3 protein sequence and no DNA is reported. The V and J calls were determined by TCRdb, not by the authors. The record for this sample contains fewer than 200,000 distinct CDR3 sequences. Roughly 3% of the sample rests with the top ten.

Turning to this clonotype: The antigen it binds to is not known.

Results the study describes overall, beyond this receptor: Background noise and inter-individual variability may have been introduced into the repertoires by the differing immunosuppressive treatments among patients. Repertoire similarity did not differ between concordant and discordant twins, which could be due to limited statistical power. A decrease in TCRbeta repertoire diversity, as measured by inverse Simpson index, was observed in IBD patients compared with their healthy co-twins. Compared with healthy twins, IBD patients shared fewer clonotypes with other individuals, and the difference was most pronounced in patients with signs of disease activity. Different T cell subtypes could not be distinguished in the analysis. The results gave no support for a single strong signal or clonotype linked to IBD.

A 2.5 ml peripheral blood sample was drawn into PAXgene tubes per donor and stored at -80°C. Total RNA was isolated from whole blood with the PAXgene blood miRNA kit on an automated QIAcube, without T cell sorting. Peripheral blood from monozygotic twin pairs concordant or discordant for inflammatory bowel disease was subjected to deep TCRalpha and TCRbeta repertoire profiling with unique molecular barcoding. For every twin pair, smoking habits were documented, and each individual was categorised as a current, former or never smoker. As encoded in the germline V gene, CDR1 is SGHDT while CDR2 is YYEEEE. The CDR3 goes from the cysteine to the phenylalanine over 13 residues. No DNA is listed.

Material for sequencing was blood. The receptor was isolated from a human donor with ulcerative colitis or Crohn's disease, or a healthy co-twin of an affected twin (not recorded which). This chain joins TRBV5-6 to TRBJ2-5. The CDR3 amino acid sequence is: CASSLLGGPTQYF.